Listed below are T cell receptor beta chains from one sample, sequenced in a study of vaccination effects on CD4 cells after COVID-19. The assay was immunoSEQ multiplex PCR, and TCRdb's table has in-frame clones only and misses some. Among 57,000 or so clones listed, 78% were seen once. The antigens these receptors bind are not known. Sequenced here: CD4+ T cells from PBMCs cultured without peptide, sampled after COVID-19 vaccination. Every receptor here comes from a human donor who received a COVID-19 vaccine. Each CDR3 is given with its conserved first and last residue. D genes are given only for firm matches. Expanded clones are given a class, and other clones once, few, many or no size at all.

clone size	V gene	D gene	CDR3 length	J gene	CDR3 protein	CDR3 DNA
few	TRBV6-5	.	11	TRBJ2-5	CASSQSQTQYF	TGTGCCAGCAGTCAAAGTCAGACCCAGTACTTC
.	TRBV19	TRBD2	15	TRBJ2-7	CASSTLLAVPYEQYF	TGTGCCAGTAGTACCCTTCTAGCGGTCCCCTACGAGCAGTACTTC
.	TRBV15	.	15	TRBJ2-1	CATSGAPSSYNEQFF	TGTGCCACCAGCGGGGCGCCTAGCTCCTACAATGAGCAGTTCTTC
.	TRBV28	.	14	TRBJ2-5	CASSLAGQQETQYF	TGTGCCAGCAGTCTGGCGGGTCAGCAAGAGACCCAGTACTTC
.	TRBV5-3	TRBD1	17	TRBJ2-7	CARSWRGYRTGGNEQYF	TGTGCCAGAAGCTGGAGGGGTTACAGGACAGGGGGCAACGAGCAGTACTTC
.	TRBV13	TRBD2	15	TRBJ2-1	CASSLGTSGSGEQFF	TGTGCCAGCAGCTTAGGGACTAGCGGGAGTGGGGAGCAGTTCTTC
.	TRBV5-1	TRBD1	17	TRBJ1-1	CASSLRTGGMENTEAFF	TGCGCCAGCAGCCTCCGGACAGGGGGCATGGAGAACACTGAAGCTTTCTTT
few	TRBV29-1	TRBD1	13	TRBJ1-2	CSVEGQGSSGYTF	TGCAGCGTCGAAGGACAGGGTTCTTCTGGCTACACCTTC
.	TRBV18	.	16	TRBJ1-2	CASSPSPGLPGGGYTF	TGTGCCAGCTCACCCTCTCCGGGACTACCCGGAGGAGGCTACACCTTC
.	TRBV15	.	14	TRBJ2-5	CATSQTRGMSTQYF	TGTGCCACCAGCCAGACACGGGGCATGTCGACCCAGTACTTC
.	TRBV6-1	TRBD1	14	TRBJ2-7	CASSERTGEAEQYF	TGTGCCAGCAGTGAACGGACAGGGGAAGCCGAGCAGTACTTC
.	TRBV6-5	.	15	TRBJ2-7	CASTGGVGVSYEQYF	TGTGCCAGCACCGGAGGTGTAGGAGTCTCCTACGAGCAGTACTTC
.	TRBV2	.	11	TRBJ2-1	CASTLRNEQFF	TGTGCCAGCACCCTAAGGAATGAGCAGTTCTTC
.	TRBV28	.	13	TRBJ1-1	CASRLKGSTEAFF	TGTGCCAGCAGATTAAAGGGGAGCACTGAAGCTTTCTTT
.	TRBV7-9	TRBD1	13	TRBJ1-2	CASSVQGEYGYTF	TGTGCCAGCAGCGTTCAGGGGGAATATGGCTACACCTTC
once	TRBV2	TRBD2	15	TRBJ2-7	CASSELGAGGLGQYF	TGTGCCAGCAGTGAGCTCGGGGCGGGAGGGCTGGGGCAGTACTTC
.	TRBV12-3/TRBV12-4	TRBD1	13	TRBJ1-2	CASRDGQAGGYTF	TGTGCCAGCAGGGATGGACAGGCGGGCGGCTACACCTTC
.	TRBV19	TRBD2	15	TRBJ2-3	CASSMGLAGPHTQYF	TGTGCCAGTAGTATGGGTCTAGCGGGACCCCATACGCAGTATTTT
.	TRBV7-8	.	16	TRBJ1-3	CASSLDAAGSGNTIYF	TGTGCCAGCAGCTTAGATGCGGCAGGCTCTGGAAACACCATATATTTT
.	TRBV5-1	.	15	TRBJ2-2	CASSLDAGNTGELFF	TGCGCCAGCAGCCTGGACGCGGGCAACACCGGGGAGCTGTTTTTT
.	TRBV30	TRBD2	14	TRBJ2-1	CAWSVGGGYNEQFF	TGTGCCTGGAGTGTAGGCGGGGGCTACAATGAGCAGTTCTTC
.	TRBV28	.	13	TRBJ2-7	CASSPGGGNEQYF	TGTGCCAGCAGTCCGGGTGGAGGAAACGAGCAGTACTTC
.	TRBV5-1	TRBD1	13	TRBJ2-7	CASSLDRAYEQYF	TGCGCCAGCAGCTTAGACAGGGCCTACGAGCAGTACTTC
.	TRBV2	.	14	TRBJ2-3	CASSSSGPTDTQYF	TGTGCCAGCAGTAGTAGCGGCCCCACAGATACGCAGTATTTT
.	TRBV11-2	.	13	TRBJ1-5	CASSLNSNQPQHF	TGTGCCAGCAGCCTCAATAGCAATCAGCCCCAGCATTTT
.	TRBV5-1	.	12	TRBJ2-7	CASSESSYEQYF	TGCGCCAGCAGCGAAAGCTCCTACGAGCAGTACTTC
.	TRBV7-9	.	14	TRBJ2-3	CASSLDSGLGVQYF	TGTGCCAGCAGCTTAGATTCGGGGCTTGGTGTCCAGTATTTT
.	TRBV19	TRBD2	15	TRBJ2-7	CASSISPSGFYEQYF	TGTGCCAGTAGTATCAGTCCTAGCGGATTCTACGAGCAGTACTTC
.	TRBV4-2	TRBD2	16	TRBJ2-1	CASSQTGTSGRNEQFF	TGTGCCAGCAGCCAGACCGGGACTAGCGGGCGGAATGAGCAGTTCTTC
few	TRBV6-1	.	14	TRBJ1-6	CASSEAEGRSPLHF	TGTGCCAGCAGTGAAGCGGAAGGGCGATCACCCCTCCACTTT
.	TRBV5-5	.	14	TRBJ1-1	CASSARPFNTEAFF	TGTGCCAGCAGCGCCCGCCCCTTTAACACTGAAGCTTTCTTT
few	TRBV5-4	.	14	TRBJ1-1	CASSLGRLNTEAFF	TGTGCCAGCAGCTTGGGACGGCTGAACACTGAAGCTTTCTTT
.	TRBV7-2	.	15	TRBJ2-5	CASSTRASQEETQYF	TGTGCCAGCAGCACGCGGGCCTCCCAAGAGGAGACCCAGTACTTC
.	TRBV19	TRBD2	17	TRBJ2-1	CASSSDRGLAAYNEQFF	TGTGCCAGTAGTTCCGACAGAGGACTAGCGGCCTACAATGAGCAGTTCTTC
.	TRBV5-8	.	13	TRBJ2-7	CASSLVAAREQYF	TGTGCCAGCAGCTTGGTGGCGGCCAGGGAGCAGTACTTC
.	TRBV19	.	17	TRBJ2-6	CASSRPPGGDGANVLTF	TGTGCCAGTAGTAGGCCCCCCGGCGGGGATGGGGCCAACGTCCTGACTTTC
.	TRBV9	.	15	TRBJ2-5	CASSVGVVGQETQYF	TGTGCCAGCAGCGTAGGTGTGGTCGGCCAAGAGACCCAGTACTTC
.	TRBV7-9	.	15	TRBJ2-5	CASSLPFAGLETQYF	TGTGCCAGCAGCTTACCTTTTGCAGGTTTGGAGACCCAGTACTTC
.	TRBV27	.	17	TRBJ2-6	CASSFQAGLSGANVLTF	TGTGCCAGCAGTTTCCAAGCAGGACTCTCTGGGGCCAACGTCCTGACTTTC
.	TRBV18	.	15	TRBJ2-1	CASSPSLPGSSEQFF	TGTGCCAGCTCACCATCCCTTCCGGGTAGCAGTGAGCAGTTCTTC
.	TRBV7-9	TRBD2	18	TRBJ2-5	CASSLGWGLAGGQETQYF	TGTGCCAGCAGCTTAGGGTGGGGACTAGCGGGGGGCCAAGAGACCCAGTACTTC
.	TRBV10-3	.	16	TRBJ2-3	CAISARLPQNTDTQYF	TGTGCCATCAGTGCACGGCTACCCCAGAACACAGATACGCAGTATTTT
.	TRBV4-1	.	15	TRBJ1-1	CASSQDRVGNTEAFF	TGCGCCAGCAGCCAAGATCGGGTTGGGAACACTGAAGCTTTCTTT
.	TRBV6-5	.	12	TRBJ2-7	CAGSLAPYEQYF	TGTGCCGGATCCCTAGCCCCCTACGAGCAGTACTTC